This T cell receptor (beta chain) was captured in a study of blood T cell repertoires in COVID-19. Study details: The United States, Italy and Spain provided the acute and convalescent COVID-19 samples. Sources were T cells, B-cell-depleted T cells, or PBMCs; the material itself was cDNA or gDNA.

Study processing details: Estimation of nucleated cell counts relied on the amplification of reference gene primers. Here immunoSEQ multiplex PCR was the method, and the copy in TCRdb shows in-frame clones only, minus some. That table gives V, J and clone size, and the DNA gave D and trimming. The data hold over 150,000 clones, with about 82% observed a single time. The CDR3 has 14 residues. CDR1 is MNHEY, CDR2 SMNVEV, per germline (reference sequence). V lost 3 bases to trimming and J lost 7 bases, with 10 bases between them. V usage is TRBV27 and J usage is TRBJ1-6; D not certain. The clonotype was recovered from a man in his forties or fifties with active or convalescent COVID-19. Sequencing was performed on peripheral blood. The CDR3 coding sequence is TGTGCCAGCAGTTTCCAGGCGCAGAATTCACCCCTCCACTTT. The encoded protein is CASSFQAQNSPLHF.